This TCR beta chain is from a study of blood T cell repertoires in COVID-19. There are 15 residues in the CDR3. Germline V gives CDR1 MNHEY, CDR2 SVGAGI. Trimming removed 5 bases from V and 6 bases from J; junction bases left unmatched: 5. This clone was counted between two and nine times. Method: immunoSEQ multiplex PCR; TCRdb's copy keeps in-frame clones and lacks some. The table shows fewer than 300,000 clones, with about nine tenths occurring only once. Sample: PBMCs or T cells enriched from blood (not recorded which). This chain links TRBV6-5 with TRBJ1-5; 12 nucleotides line up with TRBD1. This clonotype was obtained from a woman aged 40 to 55 with acute COVID-19. In DNA, the CDR3 is TGTGCCAGCAGTATGGGGACAGGGGGCGGTCAGCCCCAGCATTTT. Amino acid sequence: CASSMGTGGGQPQHF.